This is a list of T cell receptor beta chains from one sample in a study of beta chain features in type 1 diabetes. Sequencing used immunoSEQ multiplex PCR; TCRdb keeps in-frame clones, though not all of them. The table includes hundreds of thousands of clones, approximately 12% detected once. Sequencing was done on a sample of naive CD4+ T cells from blood. These receptors all stem from a man aged 18 to 35 in good health. The conserved cysteine and the conserved F or W are not part of the CDR3 here. Each record gives: V gene, CDR3 length, CDR3 protein.

TRBV6-5	11	ASRPDGDYGYT
TRBV29-1	11	SVWGLADEEQY
TRBV9	16	ASSVSGTSVRGTDTQY
TRBV11-2	11	ASTGTGNYGYT
TRBV7-8	12	ASSLGEWADTQY
TRBV5-4	14	ASSGRGSGVGGELF
TRBV9	13	ASSPPAGSGETQY
TRBV7-9	10	ASSLSGYEQY
TRBV4-3	13	ASSQRLAGGPEQY
TRBV30	12	AWSGDRVNNEQF
TRBV7-3	13	ASSSYSVGTDTQY
TRBV19	14	ASILRQANNRYGYT
TRBV4-2	14	ASSPRASGAADTQY
TRBV7-9	13	ASSLEGGRASMQF
TRBV7-9	12	ASSLGRRGEKLF
TRBV6-5	14	ASSYSILAASYEQY
TRBV29-1	9	SGGTGSGYT
TRBV29-1	11	SVGTSGKETQY
TRBV9	15	ASSKSLAGVSYNEQF
TRBV7-6	12	ASSLGQRNNEQF
TRBV6-5	11	ASSRGSNQPQH
TRBV28	10	ASSLSTDGYT
TRBV7-9	13	ASFPGTRQADTQY
TRBV29-1	13	SVEVRTGVQETQY
TRBV4-1	13	ASSQGGTAQETQY
TRBV7-2	12	ASSSDRGGETQY
TRBV7-9	12	ASSSRTDPYEQY
TRBV25-1	12	ASSGRQGTYEQY
TRBV28	12	ASTIGQGPDTQY
TRBV28	13	ASSLYSTSTDTQY
TRBV28	15	ASSFPWTSGRTDTQY